These 30 T cell receptor beta chains came from one sample sequenced in a study of T cell clonality in common variable immunodeficiency. For these TCRs, the target antigens are not known. Notes on the study in general: Reportedly, TCR beta sequences from common variable immunodeficiency showed fewer deletions and N-nucleotide insertions.

Assay: immunoSEQ multiplex PCR; the TCRdb copy retains only in-frame clones and omits some. Listed for the sample are roughly 40,000 clones, none seen a single time. Sequences were obtained from peripheral blood mononuclear cells. These receptors were obtained from a human donor with common variable immunodeficiency.

This clone has a handful of counts. The read stops 3 residues short of the end of the CDR3; the missing end is completed from the germline J gene. V is TRBV2 and J is TRBJ2-5; no definite D call. This CDR3 has 13 residues. V lost 6 bases to trimming and J lost 2 bases, with 10 bases between them. Looked up from germline, CDR1 is SNHLY and CDR2 is FYNNEI. CDR3 sequence: CASRRDIQETQYF. The part of the CDR3 DNA that was read is TGTGCCAGCAGACGCGACATACAAGAGACC.

This clone was seen only a few times. Coverage ceases 3 residues before the CDR3 finishes, and the germline J gene fills in the end. The chain recombines TRBV5-5 with TRBJ2-3; TRBD1 aligns across 11 bases. This CDR3 has 15 residues. Germline CDR1 reads SGHKS; CDR2 reads YYEKEE (reference sequence). The J segment lost 4 bases and the V segment lost 4 bases, leaving 5 bases of the junction unmatched. CDR3 region: CASSPGQGVADTQYF. The covered CDR3 bases are TGTGCCAGCAGCCCGGGACAGGGGGTCGCAGATACG. Looking up the rest from reference TRBV5-5 and TRBJ2-3 gives the full variable domain: DAGVTQSPTHLIKTRGQQVTLRCSPISGHKSVSWYQQVLGQGPQFIFQYYEKEERGRGNFPDRFSARQFPNYSSELNVNALLLGDSALYLCASSPGQGVADTQYFGPGTRLTVL.

This clone was observed a few times. The read stops 3 residues short of the end of the CDR3; the missing end is completed from the germline J gene. The rearrangement joins TRBV5-1 to TRBJ2-7, with TRBD2 matching 13 bases. V lost 0 bases to trimming and J lost 3 bases; unmatched junction nucleotides: 3. The germline gives CDR1 SGHRS, CDR2 YFSETQ. The CDR3 has 16 residues. CDR3 DNA (partial): TGCGCCAGCAGCTTGGGGGGACTAGCGGGATACTACGAG. It is translated as CASSLGGLAGYYE. The full CDR3 protein reads CASSLGGLAGYYEQYF. Together with reference TRBV5-1 and TRBJ2-7, the CDR3 gives the full variable domain: KAGVTQTPRYLIKTRGQQVTLSCSPISGHRSVSWYQQTPGQGLQFLFEYFSETQRNKGNFPGRFSGRQFSNSRSEMNVSTLELGDSALYLCASSLGGLAGYYEQYFGPGTRLTVT.

Points on this clone: The CDR3 is cut off 3 residues early in the read; its end comes from the germline J gene. This rearrangement joins TRBV18 to TRBJ2-2; D call uncertain. This CDR3 contains 15 residues. Trimming removed 2 bases from V and 2 bases from J, with 9 bases in between. Germline CDR1 reads KGHSH; CDR2 reads LQKENI. The part of the CDR3 DNA that was read is TGTGCCAGCTCACCAATGACGACTAACACCGGGGAG. It encodes CASSPMTTNTGE. The whole CDR3 is CASSPMTTNTGELFF.

CDR3 region: CASPAEGNRNEQFF. CDR3 DNA, as far as it was read: TGTGCCAGCCCGGCGGAGGGGAATCGGAATGAG. The gene calls are TRBV7-9 and TRBJ2-1, with D perhaps matching TRBD2 (6 bases). Sequencing ends 3 residues short of the CDR3 end; the germline J gene provides the rest. The germline V gene has CDR1 SEHNR and CDR2 FQNEAQ (reference sequence). Trimming took off 8 bases at V and 7 bases at J, with 18 bases between the two ends. The CDR3 spans 14 residues.

This clone has at least ten counts. The CDR3 end lies 3 residues beyond the end of the read and is filled in from the germline J gene. The chain combines TRBV27 with TRBJ1-6; D gene uncertain. The CDR3 runs 13 residues. In germline, CDR1 is MNHEY, CDR2 SMNVEV (reference sequence). V shed 2 bases and J shed 6 bases, with 5 bases lying between them. The CDR3 loop is CASSLGINSPLHF. CDR3 DNA (partial): TGTGCCAGCAGTTTAGGCATTAATTCACCC.

To note about this clone: The CDR3 goes on 3 residues after the read ends, and that part is filled in from the germline J gene. J is TRBJ2-7 and V is TRBV5-5; D unresolved. The CDR3 covers 15 residues. V lost 1 base and J 6 bases, leaving 17 bases between the germline ends. The V gene's germline CDR1 is SGHKS and CDR2 YYEKEE (reference sequence). The CDR3 loop reads CASSLIGSLIGEQYF. The DNA read from the CDR3 is TGTGCCAGCAGCTTGATTGGTAGCTTAATAGGCGAG. Variable domain in full (rest from reference TRBV5-5 and TRBJ2-7): DAGVTQSPTHLIKTRGQQVTLRCSPISGHKSVSWYQQVLGQGPQFIFQYYEKEERGRGNFPDRFSARQFPNYSSELNVNALLLGDSALYLCASSLIGSLIGEQYFGPGTRLTVT.

In this sample, this clone turned up many times. The CDR3 extends 3 residues past the end of the read, so its final part is completed from the germline J gene. The V and J genes are TRBV19 and TRBJ1-5; D not certain. V shed 0 bases and J shed 5 bases, with 8 bases lying between them. There are 14 residues in the CDR3. Germline CDR1 reads LNHDA; CDR2 reads SQIVND (reference sequence). CDR3 bases read: TGTGCCAGTAGTATAGATCGAGGGTATCAGCCC. Its translation is CASSIDRGYQP. The CDR3 in full is CASSIDRGYQPQHF.

This clone was recorded at least ten times. The CDR3 is cut off 3 residues early in the read; its end comes from the germline J gene. The rearrangement uses TRBV20-1 and TRBJ1-2, with D unclear. Trimming cost V 5 bases and J 5 bases, with 3 bases left between them. CDR1 DFQATT and CDR2 SNEGSKA come from the germline V gene (reference sequence). CDR3 length: 9 residues. CDR3 sequence reads: CSASYGYTF. The CDR3 DNA, read in part, is TGCAGTGCTTCGTATGGC.

This clone was picked up many times. The read comes to an end 3 residues before the CDR3 does, leaving the germline J gene to fill in the end. V gene TRBV3-1 (or the pseudogene TRBV3-2) combines with J gene TRBJ1-2; the match to TRBD1 covers 9 bases. Germline V lookup: CDR1 LGHDT, CDR2 YNNKEL (reference sequence). V dropped 1 base and J dropped 6; count of bases not matched to a gene: 3. The length of the CDR3 is 14 residues. CDR3 bases read: TGTGCCAGCAGCCAAGTGGACAGGGGCCATGGC. It yields the protein CASSQVDRGHG. The entire CDR3 sequence reads CASSQVDRGHGYTF.

This clone appeared many times. The sequence runs out 3 residues before the end of the CDR3; the remainder is reconstructed from the germline J gene. The rearrangement joins TRBV29-1 to TRBJ2-1, with D maybe TRBD2 (6 bases). There are 15 residues in the CDR3. CDR1 is SQVTM, CDR2 ANQGSEA, per germline. Trimming removed 6 bases at V and 0 bases at J, with 15 bases between. Incomplete CDR3 DNA: TGCAGCGTGGACCGGGACTCAAGCTCCTACAATGAG. It is translated as CSVDRDSSSYNE. The full CDR3 sequence reads CSVDRDSSSYNEQFF.

CDR3 DNA (partial): TGCGCCAGCAGCTTGGGGACAGGGCAGTCACCC. It codes for CASSLGTGQSP. The entire CDR3 reads CASSLGTGQSPLHF. The genes are TRBV5-1 and TRBJ1-6; TRBD1 agrees at 8 bases. The CDR3 end is not reached by the read, which stops 3 residues before it; the germline J gene fills it in. This CDR3 region has 14 residues. The germline CDR1 and CDR2 sequences are SGHRS and YFSETQ. The V segment lost 0 bases and the J segment 10 bases; nucleotides outside the gene matches: 3. Together with reference TRBV5-1 and TRBJ1-6, the CDR3 gives the full variable domain: KAGVTQTPRYLIKTRGQQVTLSCSPISGHRSVSWYQQTPGQGLQFLFEYFSETQRNKGNFPGRFSGRQFSNSRSEMNVSTLELGDSALYLCASSLGTGQSPLHFGNGTRLTVT.

This clone was seen repeatedly, ten times or more. The read comes to an end 3 residues before the CDR3 does, leaving the germline J gene to fill in the end. V is TRBV12-5 and J is TRBJ2-1; TRBD1 aligns across 11 bases. Germline CDR1 reads LGHNT; CDR2 reads FRNRAP. CDR3 length equals 17 residues. V was pared by 3 bases and J by 7 bases, with 11 bases of the junction left unmatched. The sequenced part of the CDR3 DNA is TGTGCTAGTGGTTTAAACCGGGACAGGGGGAGAATGAATGAG. Its translation: CASGLNRDRGRMNE. The entire CDR3 reads CASGLNRDRGRMNEQFF.

Remarks on this clone: The read finishes 3 residues shy of the CDR3 end, and the germline J gene is used to complete it. This sequence joins TRBV6-2 or TRBV6-3 and TRBJ2-5, with D uncertain. The CDR3 extends over 11 amino acids. Deletions cut 5 bases from V and 4 bases from J, with 5 bases between. Germline V gene lookup returns CDR1 MNHEY and CDR2 SVGEGT. Partial CDR3 DNA: TGTGCCAGCAGTCTTAGAGAGACC. As protein: CASSLRET. The entire CDR3 protein is CASSLRETQYF.

Concerning this clone: From the germline J gene comes the end of the CDR3, since the read stops 3 residues before it. The V and J genes are TRBV2 and TRBJ2-5; D may be TRBD1 (5 bases). Trimming left V 4 bases short and J 1 base short, with 10 bases between. This CDR3 region has 14 residues. The germline V gene encodes CDR1 SNHLY and CDR2 FYNNEI. CDR3 protein: CASSGGRIQETQYF. The sequenced part of the CDR3 DNA is TGTGCCAGCAGTGGGGGCCGGATCCAAGAGACC.

This clone showed up just a few times. From the germline J gene comes the end of the CDR3, since the read stops 3 residues before it. The genes are TRBV2 and TRBJ1-6, with 11 bases aligning to TRBD1. With 7 bases clipped from V and 7 bases from J, the junction kept 6 bases outside the gene matches. CDR3 size: 15 residues. From germline, CDR1 is SNHLY and CDR2 FYNNEI. The CDR3 is CASKGQGAGNSPLHF. The CDR3 bases that were read are TGTGCCAGCAAAGGACAGGGGGCTGGGAATTCACCC. Supplemented by reference TRBV2 and TRBJ1-6, the full variable domain reads EPEVTQTPSHQVTQMGQEVILRCVPISNHLYFYWYRQILGQKVEFLVSFYNNEISEKSEIFDDQFSVERPDGSNFTLKIRSTKLEDSAMYFCASKGQGAGNSPLHFGNGTRLTVT.

Remarks on this clone: Read coverage stops 3 residues before the CDR3 terminus; the germline J gene supplies the remainder. J is TRBJ2-5 and V is TRBV7-2, with D unresolved. This CDR3 region has 14 residues. Germline loops: CDR1 SGHTA, CDR2 FQGNSA. The germline V and J ends were trimmed by 1 base and 5 bases, with 11 bases remaining between them. The covered CDR3 bases are TGTGCCAGCAGCTTAGGTGCCGACGGGGAGACC. This sequence encodes CASSLGADGET. The entire CDR3 protein reads CASSLGADGETQYF. The full variable domain, in which reference TRBV7-2 and TRBJ2-5 provide the parts outside the CDR3, is GAGVSQSPSNKVTEKGKDVELRCDPISGHTALYWYRQSLGQGLEFLIYFQGNSAPDKSGLPSDRFSAERTGGSVSTLTIQRTQQEDSAVYLCASSLGADGETQYFGPGTRLLVL.

This clone was counted at least ten times. The read ends 3 residues before the CDR3 terminus; that terminus is restored from the germline J gene. Distinct nucleotide sequences in the sample also encode this CDR3. The rearrangement links TRBV2 to TRBJ1-4; 9 nucleotides line up with TRBD1. Germline values: CDR1 SNHLY, CDR2 FYNNEI. The CDR3 has 14 residues. J lost 7 bases, V lost 2 bases, and 2 bases had no gene match. CDR3 region: CASSETGGPEKLFF. Partial CDR3 DNA: TGTGCCAGCAGTGAAACAGGGGGCCCTGAAAAA.

This clone appeared many times. The CDR3 end is not reached by the read, which stops 3 residues before it; the germline J gene fills it in. The chain couples TRBV5-1 to TRBJ1-2; D ambiguous. CDR1 is SGHRS and CDR2 is YFSETQ in the germline V gene. The CDR3 has 14 residues. V lost 6 bases, J lost 6 bases, and 18 bases lay in between. The CDR3 DNA, read in part, is TGCGCCAGCAACGACTTGGAAGGTTGGGATGGC. Encoded protein: CASNDLEGWDG. From start to end, the CDR3 is CASNDLEGWDGYTF.

About this clone itself: The read gets to within 3 residues of the CDR3 end, and the germline J gene fills in the rest. The sample contains more than one DNA sequence encoding this CDR3. J is TRBJ1-2 and V is TRBV18; TRBD1 aligns across 7 bases. Looked up from germline, CDR1 is KGHSH and CDR2 is LQKENI. CDR3 length equals 15 residues. J gave up 4 bases and V 2 bases, and 7 bases lay outside the gene matches. The CDR3 spells CASSPAWGQLYGYTF. The DNA read from the CDR3 is TGTGCCAGCTCACCAGCCTGGGGACAGCTCTATGGC.

This clone was seen at least ten times. From the germline J gene comes the end of the CDR3, since the read stops 3 residues before it. The chain employs TRBV29-1 and TRBJ2-3; D call uncertain. Germline CDR1 and CDR2: SQVTM and ANQGSEA. The CDR3 length is 10 residues. Trimming removed 7 bases at V and 6 bases at J, with 8 bases between. The DNA read from the CDR3 is TGCAGCGGCCAGGTGGATACG. Its protein product is CSGQVDT. Given in full, the CDR3 is CSGQVDTQYF.

Notes on this clone: The DNA ends 3 residues before the CDR3 does, and the rest of the CDR3 is filled in from the germline J gene. The genes are TRBV7-9 and TRBJ1-2; D remains unclear. CDR3 length: 13 residues. Trimming shortened V by 5 bases and J by 2 bases, and 9 bases separated the two germline ends. Germline loops: CDR1 SEHNR, CDR2 FQNEAQ (reference sequence). The CDR3 sequence is CASSKAGNYGYTF. The DNA read from the CDR3 is TGTGCCAGCAGCAAAGCGGGGAACTATGGC.

This clone was found many times. Sequencing ends 3 residues short of the CDR3 end; the germline J gene provides the rest. The chain recombines TRBV30 with TRBJ2-6; D uncertain. The CDR3 has 16 residues. Looked up from germline, CDR1 is GTSNPN and CDR2 is SVGIG (reference sequence). With 1 base removed from V and 0 bases from J, the gap between germline ends came to 10 bases. CDR3 DNA (partial): TGTGCCTGGAGTGCCGCGGCGGCCTCTGGGGCCAACGTC. Protein sequence: CAWSAAAASGANV. The complete CDR3 protein is CAWSAAAASGANVLTF.

This clone was observed at least ten times. The read falls 3 residues short of the CDR3 end, and the missing part is taken from the germline J gene. The chain carries TRBV29-1 and TRBJ1-2, with unresolved D. Germline V gives CDR1 SQVTM, CDR2 ANQGSEA. Trimming stripped 4 bases from V and 0 bases from J, with 3 bases between. There are 11 residues in the CDR3. Incomplete CDR3 DNA: TGCAGCGTTGTCGCTAACTATGGC. Its translation: CSVVANYG. The whole CDR3 sequence is CSVVANYGYTF.

In its sample, this clone was seen many times. Sequencing ends 3 residues short of the CDR3 end; the germline J gene provides the rest. The sample holds other DNA sequences that translate to the same CDR3. V and J are TRBV2 and TRBJ1-5; D not certain. The germline V and J ends were trimmed by 4 bases and 2 bases, with 9 bases remaining between them. The germline CDR1 and CDR2 sequences are SNHLY and FYNNEI. The CDR3 totals 14 residues. The CDR3 reads CASSGTGGNQPQHF. Incomplete CDR3 DNA: TGTGCCAGCAGTGGTACGGGTGGCAATCAGCCC.

With regard to this clone: The read stops 3 residues short of the end of the CDR3; the missing end is completed from the germline J gene. The chain has TRBV20-1 and TRBJ2-1; 11 bases fit TRBD2. The CDR3 sequence is 13 residues long. The junction had 2 bases not matched to a gene; V was cut back by 1 base and J by 9 bases. The germline V gene encodes CDR1 DFQATT and CDR2 SNEGSKA (reference sequence). The CDR3 sequence: CSARVGLAGEQFF. Incomplete CDR3 DNA: TGCAGTGCTAGAGTAGGACTAGCGGGTGAG.

In this sample, this clone turned up many times. The read is 3 residues too short to cover the CDR3 end, so that end is filled in from the germline J gene. V gene TRBV5-1 combines with J gene TRBJ2-3; D gene uncertain. The CDR3 sequence is 15 residues long. V was shortened by 2 bases and J by 0 bases, with 10 bases between the two germline ends. Germline lookup yields CDR1 SGHRS and CDR2 YFSETQ. The CDR3 loop reads CASSFDTYSTDTQYF. The sequenced part of the CDR3 DNA is TGCGCCAGCAGCTTCGACACTTATAGCACAGATACG.

Only a few counts were recorded for this clone. The CDR3 goes on 3 residues after the read ends, and that part is filled in from the germline J gene. This chain joins TRBV6-1 and TRBJ2-7; 10 bases map to TRBD2. Germline V gene lookup returns CDR1 MNHNS and CDR2 SASEGT. This CDR3 comprises 15 residues. Losses at the gene ends were 3 bases for V and 3 bases for J; bases not matched to a gene: 5. The DNA read from the CDR3 is TGTGCCAGCAGTGACGGACTAGCGGCTCGCTACGAG. Translating gives CASSDGLAARYE. The full CDR3 protein is CASSDGLAARYEQYF.

This clone was counted many times. The read stops 3 residues short of the end of the CDR3; the missing end is completed from the germline J gene. This sample also contains other DNA sequences that code for the same CDR3. The chain combines TRBV5-1 with TRBJ2-7, with 8 bases identical to TRBD1. Germline lookup yields CDR1 SGHRS and CDR2 YFSETQ. With V trimmed by 4 bases and J by 3 bases, 6 bases remained unmatched. This CDR3 is built from 14 residues. Here the CDR3 reads CASSPGQGGYEQYF. Incomplete CDR3 DNA: TGCGCCAGCAGCCCTGGACAGGGTGGCTACGAG.

Remarks on this clone: From the germline J gene comes the end of the CDR3, since the read stops 3 residues before it. This chain joins TRBV19 and TRBJ2-1, with D tentatively TRBD2 (6 bases). The CDR3 contains 15 residues. V was cut by 2 bases and J by 2 bases, with 10 bases left in between. CDR1 is LNHDA and CDR2 is SQIVND in the germline V gene (reference sequence). The sequenced part of the CDR3 DNA is TGTGCCAGTAGTATAACGGCGGGAACCTACAATGAG. Its translation is CASSITAGTYNE. In full, the CDR3 is CASSITAGTYNEQFF.